This T cell receptor (beta chain) was profiled in a study of Ad26.COV2.S vaccination and SARS-CoV-2 variants. Findings of the study overall: Substantial breadth was reported for post-vaccination spike-specific CD8+ and CD4+ T cells. The TCR breadth and depth analyses may have produced an underestimate of total T cell responses.

On this clone itself: Its antigen remains unknown.

Treatment defined: over 15 received Ad26.COV2.S at low or high dose, single or two shots; several received placebo; per-sample allocation not given. The study sampled participants on day 63 after the first vaccine or placebo injection. Donation was by an adult aged 18-55 years who was in Boston. The method was immunoSEQ multiplex PCR; TCRdb's version includes in-frame clones alone and lacks a portion of them. Of 350,000 to 450,000 clones listed, 89% were seen once; the top ten hold over 1.5%. V was pared by 1 base and J by 2 bases, with 9 bases between. The CDR3 totals 14 residues. CDR1 and CDR2 from the germline V gene are SGHNT and YENEEA.

Sequenced here: peripheral blood, sampled in a trial of Ad26.COV2.S vaccine versus placebo. The chain couples TRBV11-3 to TRBJ2-7; no clear D gene. The sequence came from a person aged 18 to 59 who received the Ad26.COV2.S COVID-19 vaccine or a placebo. CDR3 coding DNA: TGTGCCAGCAGCTTAGGGGCACAGACCTACGAGCAGTACTTC. Translation gives CASSLGAQTYEQYF. Drawing the rest from reference TRBV11-3 and TRBJ2-7, the complete variable domain is EAGVVQSPRYKIIEKKQPVAFWCNPISGHNTLYWYLQNLGQGPELLIRYENEEAVDDSQLPKDRFSAERLKGVDSTLKIQPAELGDSAVYLCASSLGAQTYEQYFGPGTRLTVT.